Listed below are T cell receptor beta chains from one sample, sequenced in a study of OX40 agonist ivuxolimab in advanced cancers. Only in-frame clones appear in the TCRdb table, and some are missing; sequencing was by immunoSEQ multiplex PCR. This table holds 75,000 to 90,000 clones, roughly 92% found once. The sequences come from CD4+ or CD8+ T cells sorted from blood, collected in a trial of the OX40 agonist ivuxolimab. These receptor sequences come from an adult with an advanced solid tumor such as melanoma, head and neck, liver or kidney cancer. Each CDR3 is given without its conserved first and last residue. The order of the fields is J gene, V gene, CDR3 length, CDR3 protein.

TRBJ1-5 | TRBV2 | 17 | ASRKDGGQGAFGNQPQH
TRBJ2-1 | TRBV6-1 | 13 | ASSGASGSYNEQF
TRBJ2-1 | TRBV15 | 13 | ATSRDQGPYNEQF
TRBJ1-1 | TRBV6-5 | 11 | ASSRPRGGEAF
TRBJ1-3 | TRBV19 | 12 | ASSIGGGENTIY
TRBJ2-3 | TRBV18 | 14 | ASSSLTGQSTDTQY
TRBJ2-3 | TRBV5-1 | 14 | ASSTGLVGSGDTQY
TRBJ2-7 | TRBV7-6 | 13 | ASSPRQGTAYEQY
TRBJ2-7 | TRBV6-1 | 12 | ASSESGTSYEQY
TRBJ1-5 | TRBV30 | 11 | AWSVAANQPQH
TRBJ2-3 | TRBV23-1 | 13 | ASSQGKRGRDTQY
TRBJ2-5 | TRBV5-1 | 13 | ASSLGLAVQETQY
TRBJ2-2 | TRBV21-1 | 15 | ASSKALLAGSSGELF
TRBJ1-2 | TRBV6-1 | 10 | ASRDSPGGYT
TRBJ2-5 | TRBV5-1 | 8 | ASRWETQY
TRBJ2-5 | TRBV19 | 14 | ASSIDGGRGEETQY
TRBJ1-6 | TRBV19 | 14 | ASSPGQGGYNSPLH
TRBJ1-1 | TRBV7-8 | 11 | ASSLRRNTEAF
TRBJ2-2 | TRBV19 | 12 | ASSIRAGTGELF
TRBJ1-1 | TRBV20-1 | 9 | SAQSDTEAF
TRBJ2-2 | TRBV6-6 | 13 | ASRVGRTNTGELF
TRBJ2-5 | TRBV5-1 | 15 | ASSSDPGQGDLETQY
TRBJ1-4 | TRBV30 | 13 | AWSPGTGAAEKLF
TRBJ2-5 | TRBV19 | 13 | ASSALAGAQETQY
TRBJ2-7 | TRBV30 | 11 | AWSGLAFYEQY
TRBJ2-5 | TRBV5-1 | 12 | ASSLGLYQETQY
TRBJ1-2 | TRBV9 | 11 | ASSEGTDYGYT
TRBJ2-1 | TRBV19 | 10 | ASSRQGHEQF